These 21 T cell receptor beta chains share one sample of origin, sequenced in a study of graft-versus-host responses after intestinal transplantation. No antigens are known for them. The data were produced by immunoSEQ multiplex PCR, yet TCRdb's version contains in-frame clones alone and is incomplete. The sample has about 100,000 clones; roughly 84% are singletons. The starting material was unstimulated CD4+ T cells sorted from spleen or lymph node cells, obtained before transplant. These receptors were collected from a human donor who was the organ donor for an intestinal transplant.

The CDR3 here is CASSAIFEGGPTEQYF. DNA of the CDR3: TGTGCCAGCAGTGCTATCTTTGAGGGGGGCCCGACCGAGCAGTACTTC. The chain is built from TRBV6-1 and TRBJ2-7; perhaps D is TRBD1 or TRBD2 (6 bases each). The V end lost 4 bases, the J end lost 6 bases, and 22 bases lay between the germline ends. This CDR3 is 16 amino acids long. The germline CDR1 and CDR2 sequences are MNHNS and SASEGT.

This clone has only a few counts. The chain combines TRBV19 with TRBJ1-6, with a possible D match to TRBD1 (6 bases). CDR3 length equals 13 residues. CDR1 LNHDA and CDR2 SQIVND come from the germline V gene (reference sequence). The V gene lost 10 bases and the J gene lost 2 bases, with 9 bases spanning the gap. The CDR3 reads CATQGTYNSPLHF. The CDR3 DNA is TGTGCCACTCAGGGGACCTATAATTCACCCCTCCACTTT. The full variable domain, with the rest looked up from reference TRBV19 and TRBJ1-6, is DGGITQSPKYLFRKEGQNVTLSCEQNLNHDAMYWYRQDPGQGLRLIYYSQIVNDFQKGDIAEGYSVSREKKESFPLTVTSAQKNPTAFYLCATQGTYNSPLHFGNGTRLTVT.

The CDR3 sequence is CASSQAQGIADTQYF. The CDR3 region has the DNA TGTGCCAGCAGCCAAGCACAGGGGATCGCAGATACGCAGTATTTT. V gene TRBV4-2 combines with J gene TRBJ2-3; TRBD1 aligns across 7 bases. Germline V gives CDR1 LGHNA, CDR2 YNFKEQ. The V gene end was trimmed by 1 base and the J gene end by 4 bases; junction bases not matched to a gene: 5. CDR3 length: 15 residues.

In DNA, the CDR3 is TGTGCCAGCAGCTTAGCCCGGGACAGGGGTCTCAATGAGCAGTTCTTC. This gives the protein CASSLARDRGLNEQFF. V gene TRBV7-2 combines with J gene TRBJ2-1; 10 nucleotides agree with TRBD1. From germline, CDR1 is SGHTA and CDR2 FQGNSA. This CDR3 contains 16 residues. V gave up 0 bases and J gave up 6 bases; unmatched junction bases: 5.

The genes are TRBV7-7 and TRBJ2-7; D not certain. V lost 1 base, J lost 6 bases, and 13 bases lay in between. The CDR3 length is 14 residues. Germline lookup yields CDR1 SSHAT and CDR2 FNYEAQ (reference sequence). Here the CDR3 DNA reads TGTGCCAGCAGCTTAGGTGGGTCCGGTACCGAGCAGTACTTC. This encodes CASSLGGSGTEQYF.

This clone occurred once. The rearrangement links TRBV27 to TRBJ1-5; perhaps TRBD1 as D (6 bases). This CDR3 comprises 16 residues. Trimming removed 6 bases at V and 0 bases at J, with 15 bases between. In germline, CDR1 is MNHEY, CDR2 SMNVEV (reference sequence). The CDR3 protein is CASSRVTGVSNQPQHF. CDR3 nucleotide sequence: TGTGCCAGCAGCCGAGTGACAGGCGTTAGCAATCAGCCCCAGCATTTT.

The J gene is TRBJ1-5, the V gene TRBV18; no definite D call. CDR3 length: 12 amino acids. Trimming pared 0 bases from V and 4 bases from J, leaving 1 base between. Germline CDR1 reads KGHSH; CDR2 reads LQKENI. CDR3 amino acids: CASSPPNQPQHF. DNA for the CDR3: TGTGCCAGCTCACCACCGAATCAGCCCCAGCATTTT.

The CDR3 spells CASSLEAGSRGYTF. CDR3 sequence (DNA): TGCGCCAGCAGCTTGGAGGCAGGGTCGAGGGGCTACACCTTC. This chain joins TRBV5-1 and TRBJ1-2, with TRBD1 as a possible D gene (5 bases). V was pared by 0 bases and J by 8 bases, with 14 bases between. This CDR3 comprises 14 residues. CDR1 is SGHRS, CDR2 YFSETQ, per germline.

The J gene is TRBJ2-6, the V gene TRBV19, with D unresolved. V shed 1 base and J shed 2 bases, with 6 bases lying between them. Per germline, CDR1 LNHDA and CDR2 SQIVND (reference sequence). CDR3 length: 15 amino acids. CDR3 sequence: CASSIVEPGANVLTF. CDR3 DNA sequence: TGTGCCAGTAGTATAGTGGAGCCTGGGGCCAACGTCCTGACTTTC.

This chain uses TRBV9 with TRBJ1-5, with TRBD1 matching over 9 bases. The junction had 6 bases not matched to a gene; V was cut back by 4 bases and J by 4 bases. The CDR3 contains 15 residues. Germline V gene data show CDR1 as SGDLS and CDR2 as YYNGEE. The CDR3 spells CASSLTGTGNQPQHF. CDR3 DNA: TGTGCCAGCAGCCTTACGGGGACAGGGAATCAGCCCCAGCATTTT. The full variable domain, rest sourced from reference TRBV9 and TRBJ1-5, is DSGVTQTPKHLITATGQRVTLRCSPRSGDLSVYWYQQSLDQGLQFLIQYYNGEERAKGNILERFSAQQFPDLHSELNLSSLELGDSALYFCASSLTGTGNQPQHFGDGTRLSIL.

V usage is TRBV28 and J usage is TRBJ2-7, with 8 nucleotides matching TRBD1. The V segment lost 6 bases and the J segment 9 bases; nucleotides outside the gene matches: 16. There are 15 residues in the CDR3. Germline CDR1 is MDHEN and CDR2 is SYDVKM. CDR3 amino acids: CASRPPDRVGEGQYF. CDR3 DNA: TGTGCCAGCAGACCTCCGGACAGGGTTGGAGAGGGGCAGTACTTC.

The chain uses TRBV2 and TRBJ2-3, with 16 bases lining up with TRBD2. The V segment lost 5 bases and the J segment 1 base; nucleotides outside the gene matches: 6. Germline CDR1 and CDR2: SNHLY and FYNNEI. The CDR3 has 18 residues. The CDR3 here is CASSRGLAGGLGTDTQYF. The CDR3 bases are TGTGCCAGCAGTCGGGGACTAGCGGGGGGGCTTGGCACAGATACGCAGTATTTT.

V usage is TRBV5-4 and J usage is TRBJ2-3; TRBD2 matches 7 bases. Trimming cost V 5 bases and J 1 base; bases outside gene matches: 16. Per germline, CDR1 SGHNT and CDR2 YYREEE (reference sequence). This CDR3 contains 18 residues. CDR3 sequence: CASSPGSQRGDGTDTQYF. As DNA, the CDR3 is TGTGCCAGCAGTCCAGGTTCACAGCGGGGCGATGGCACAGATACGCAGTATTTT.

The chain combines TRBV5-4 with TRBJ1-2; D is perhaps TRBD1 (6 bases). Trimming removed 2 bases from V and 7 bases from J, with 15 bases in between. CDR1 is SGHNT and CDR2 is YYREEE in the germline V gene (reference sequence). The CDR3 has 14 residues. As DNA, the CDR3 is TGTGCCAGCAGCTTTACGGGACAACAGGGTGGCTACACCTTC. Protein: CASSFTGQQGGYTF.

The chain employs TRBV5-6 and TRBJ1-2; D ambiguous. The CDR3 sequence is 12 residues long. Germline CDR1 reads SGHDT; CDR2 reads YYEEEE. Trimming removed 1 base at V and 6 bases at J, with 7 bases between. The CDR3 coding sequence is TGTGCCAGCAGCTTGCCGTCGGATGGCTACACCTTC. Its translation is CASSLPSDGYTF.

This clone was found a few times. This chain joins TRBV28 and TRBJ2-6; D remains ambiguous. CDR3 size: 13 residues. Trimming stripped 9 bases from V and 1 base from J, with 7 bases between. Germline CDR1 is MDHEN and CDR2 is SYDVKM. This CDR3 reads CASLVSGANVLTF. CDR3 nucleotide sequence: TGTGCCAGTCTTGTATCTGGGGCCAACGTCCTGACTTTC. Together with reference TRBV28 and TRBJ2-6, the CDR3 gives the full variable domain: DVKVTQSSRYLVKRTGEKVFLECVQDMDHENMFWYRQDPGLGLRLIYFSYDVKMKEKGDIPEGYSVSREKKERFSLILESASTNQTSMYLCASLVSGANVLTFGAGSRLTVL.

The rearrangement links TRBV10-3 to TRBJ1-6; perhaps TRBD1 as D (6 bases). Deletions cut 7 bases from V and 10 bases from J, with 11 bases between. The germline gives CDR1 ENHRY, CDR2 SYGVKD. CDR3 length: 12 residues. The CDR3 region has the DNA TGTGCCATCAATGACGGGGGCTCACCCCTCCACTTT. Translated: CAINDGGSPLHF.

V usage is TRBV9 and J usage is TRBJ1-4; D is unclear. The CDR3 spans 15 residues. Per germline, CDR1 SGDLS and CDR2 YYNGEE. The germline V and J ends were trimmed by 4 bases and 8 bases, with 18 bases remaining between them. The CDR3 spells CASSPDTSHGEKLFF. The DNA of the CDR3 is TGTGCCAGCAGCCCTGACACCTCTCACGGGGAAAAACTGTTTTTT.

The chain employs TRBV6-1 and TRBJ2-3, with 9 bases aligning to TRBD2. Per germline, CDR1 MNHNS and CDR2 SASEGT. The ends lost 2 bases at V and 3 bases at J; junction bases unmatched: 3. This CDR3 comprises 15 residues. The CDR3 is CASSERSGGTDTQYF. In DNA, the CDR3 is TGTGCCAGCAGTGAACGTAGCGGGGGAACAGATACGCAGTATTTT.

The V and J genes are TRBV30 and TRBJ1-2; 9 nucleotides align to TRBD1. The CDR3 has 15 residues. Trimming removed 3 bases from V and 4 bases from J; junction bases left unmatched: 9. Looked up from germline, CDR1 is GTSNPN and CDR2 is SVGIG (reference sequence). The CDR3 sequence: CAWRPGQGSGYGYTF. In nucleotides, the CDR3 is TGTGCCTGGAGACCGGGACAGGGATCCGGCTATGGCTACACCTTC.

The CDR3 DNA sequence: TGTGCCAGCAGCATGTACGCGGGGGGACGCACAGATACGCAGTATTTT. Its translation: CASSMYAGGRTDTQYF. The rearrangement uses TRBV7-3 and TRBJ2-3, with 8 bases identical to TRBD2. Germline V gives CDR1 SGHTA, CDR2 FQGTGA. This CDR3 contains 16 residues. After removal of 5 bases from V and 1 base from J, the junction contained 8 bases not matched to a gene.